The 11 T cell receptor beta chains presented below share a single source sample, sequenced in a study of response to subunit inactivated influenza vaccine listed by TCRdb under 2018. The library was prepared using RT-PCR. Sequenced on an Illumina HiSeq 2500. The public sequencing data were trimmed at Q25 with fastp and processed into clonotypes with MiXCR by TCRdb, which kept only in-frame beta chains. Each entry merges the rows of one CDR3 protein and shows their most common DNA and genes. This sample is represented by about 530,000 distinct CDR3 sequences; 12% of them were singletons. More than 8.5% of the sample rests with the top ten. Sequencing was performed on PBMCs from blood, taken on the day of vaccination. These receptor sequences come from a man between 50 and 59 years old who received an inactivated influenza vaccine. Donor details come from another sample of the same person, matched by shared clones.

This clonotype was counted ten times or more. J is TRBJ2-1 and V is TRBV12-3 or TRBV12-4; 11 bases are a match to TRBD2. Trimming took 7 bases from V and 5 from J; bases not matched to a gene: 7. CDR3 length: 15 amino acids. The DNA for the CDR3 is TGTGCCAGCAAGAATCTAGCGGGGGGTAACAATGAGCAGTTCTTC. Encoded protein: CASKNLAGGNNEQFF.

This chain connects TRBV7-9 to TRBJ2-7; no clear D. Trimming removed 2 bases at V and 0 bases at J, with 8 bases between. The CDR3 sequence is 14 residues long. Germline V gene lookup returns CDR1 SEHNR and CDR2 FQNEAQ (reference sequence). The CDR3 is CASSLQDLSYEQYF. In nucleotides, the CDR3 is TGTGCCAGCAGCTTACAGGACCTCTCCTACGAGCAGTACTTC. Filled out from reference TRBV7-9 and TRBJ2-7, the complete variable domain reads DTGVSQNPRHKITKRGQNVTFRCDPISEHNRLYWYRQTLGQGPEFLTYFQNEAQLEKSRLLSDRFSAERPKGSFSTLEIQRTEQGDSAMYLCASSLQDLSYEQYFGPGTRLTVT.

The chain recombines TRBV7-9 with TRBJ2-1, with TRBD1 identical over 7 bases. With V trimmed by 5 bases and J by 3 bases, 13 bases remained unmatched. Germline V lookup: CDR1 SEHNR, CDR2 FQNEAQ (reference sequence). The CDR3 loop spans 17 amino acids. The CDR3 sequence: CASSLDTGAPVYNEQFF. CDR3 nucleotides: TGTGCCAGCAGCCTAGACACAGGGGCACCCGTCTACAATGAGCAGTTCTTC.

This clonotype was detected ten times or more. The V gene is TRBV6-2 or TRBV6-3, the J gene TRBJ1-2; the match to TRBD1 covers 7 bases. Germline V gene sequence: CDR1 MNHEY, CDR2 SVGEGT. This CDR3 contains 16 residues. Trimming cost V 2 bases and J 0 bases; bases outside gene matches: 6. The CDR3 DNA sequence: TGTGCCAGCAGTTACGACAGGGAACTCACTAACTATGGCTACACCTTC. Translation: CASSYDRELTNYGYTF.

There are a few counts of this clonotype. In DNA, the CDR3 is TGCAGCGTTGCCACTAGGGTCTCCTACGAGCAGTACTTC. Residues: CSVATRVSYEQYF. The rearrangement joins TRBV29-1 to TRBJ2-7; D is perhaps TRBD2 (5 bases). This CDR3 spans 13 amino acids. Germline CDR1 and CDR2: SQVTM and ANQGSEA. Trimming removed 4 bases at V and 0 bases at J, with 10 bases between.

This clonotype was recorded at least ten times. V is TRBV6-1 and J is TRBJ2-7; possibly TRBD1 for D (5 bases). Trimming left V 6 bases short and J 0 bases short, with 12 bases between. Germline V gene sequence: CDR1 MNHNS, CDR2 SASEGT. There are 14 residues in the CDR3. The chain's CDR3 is CASRATDISYEQYF. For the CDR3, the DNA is TGTGCCAGCAGAGCGACAGATATCTCCTACGAGCAGTACTTC.

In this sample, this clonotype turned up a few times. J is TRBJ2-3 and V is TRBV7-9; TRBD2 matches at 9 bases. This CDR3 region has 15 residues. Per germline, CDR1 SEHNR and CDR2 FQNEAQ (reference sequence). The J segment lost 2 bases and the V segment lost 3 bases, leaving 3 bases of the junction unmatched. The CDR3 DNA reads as TGTGCCAGCAGCTTGGGACTAGCCGACACAGATACGCAGTATTTT. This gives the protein CASSLGLADTDTQYF. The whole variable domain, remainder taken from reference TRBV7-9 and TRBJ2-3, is DTGVSQNPRHKITKRGQNVTFRCDPISEHNRLYWYRQTLGQGPEFLTYFQNEAQLEKSRLLSDRFSAERPKGSFSTLEIQRTEQGDSAMYLCASSLGLADTDTQYFGPGTRLTVL.

CDR3 region: CASSFFYEQYF. DNA of the CDR3: TGTGCCAGCAGTTTTTTCTACGAGCAGTACTTC. The chain is built from TRBV12-3 or TRBV12-4 and TRBJ2-7, with D hard to call. The CDR3 loop spans 11 amino acids. Between the trimmed V and J ends, which lost 3 bases and 3 bases, there was a span of 3 bases.

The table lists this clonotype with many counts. DNA of the CDR3: TGTGCCAGCAGCTTAGAGCGAGGGCAGGGTGTCGAGACCCAGTACTTC. Protein product: CASSLERGQGVETQYF. V usage is TRBV11-2 and J usage is TRBJ2-5; either TRBD1 or TRBD2 may fit D (5 bases each). Germline V gene lookup returns CDR1 SGHAT and CDR2 FQNNGV. CDR3 length equals 16 residues. Deletions cut 0 bases from V and 5 bases from J, with 16 bases between. The full variable domain, rest sourced from reference TRBV11-2 and TRBJ2-5, is EAGVAQSPRYKIIEKRQSVAFWCNPISGHATLYWYQQILGQGPKLLIQFQNNGVVDDSQLPKDRFSAERLKGVDSTLKIQPAKLEDSAVYLCASSLERGQGVETQYFGPGTRLLVL.

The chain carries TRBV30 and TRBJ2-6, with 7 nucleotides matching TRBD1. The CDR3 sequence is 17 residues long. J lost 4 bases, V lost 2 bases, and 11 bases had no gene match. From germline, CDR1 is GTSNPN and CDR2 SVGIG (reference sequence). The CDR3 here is CAWSRQGTAVGANVLTF. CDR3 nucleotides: TGTGCCTGGAGTCGTCAGGGGACAGCCGTGGGGGCCAACGTCCTGACTTTC.

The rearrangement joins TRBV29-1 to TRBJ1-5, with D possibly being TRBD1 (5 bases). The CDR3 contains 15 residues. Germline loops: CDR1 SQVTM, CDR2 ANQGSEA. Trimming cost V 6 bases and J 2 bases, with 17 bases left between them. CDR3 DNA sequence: TGCAGCGTAAAAGTTGGGGCAACGGGCAATCAGCCCCAGCATTTT. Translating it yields CSVKVGATGNQPQHF.